The TCR beta chain described here comes from a study of beta chain features in type 1 diabetes (dated by TCRdb to the late 2010s). Regarding the study in general: Mean age, gender distribution, total cell number and subset yield did not differ between patients and healthy donors. A total of under 120,000,000 sorted cells were examined across all samples, and RNA yield correlated strongly with the number of cells per subset. In the study, TCRB repertoires of sorted circulating CD4+ T cell subsets from recently diagnosed type 1 diabetes patients were compared with those of matched healthy donors. Regulatory and stem cell-like memory subsets were isolated from only 8 patients and 8 healthy donors, whereas naive and central memory subsets came from all 30 or so donors. Overall study results and their limits: Only small numbers of individuals were included in the HLA sub-analyses, which left unresolved whether HLA type had any influence on TCRB rearrangement. Patients with type 1 diabetes made fewer insertions and deleted more nucleotides at VDJ recombination sites, implying thymic rearrangement abnormalities. Sequencing cDNA rather than genomic DNA could over-represent highly expressing activated cells, although activation and CD3 levels did not differ between groups. Type 1 diabetes patients showed a moderate but significant shortening of TCRB CDR3 length in all four CD4+ subsets. Shorter templates might be favored by PCR, yet because patient and control samples were amplified and corrected together, any such skew would affect both groups equally. Naive, central memory and regulatory TCRB repertoires appeared to be more similar among patients than among healthy donors.

A single peripheral blood draw of around 100 mL on average was collected from each donor into heparinised tubes. A BD FACSAria II and a panel including CD45RO, CCR7, CD25, CD127, CD95 and CD27 were used to sort naive, central memory, regulatory and stem cell-like memory CD4+ T cells. A purity above 95% was achieved for all sorted populations. PBMCs were isolated immediately by Lymphoprep density gradient centrifugation and stained directly without culture. Samples were stained and sorted in pairs, with one healthy donor and one patient per experiment, so that batch effects were minimized. The entire amount of isolated RNA was reverse transcribed using the High Capacity cDNA Reverse Transcription Kit, so the sequenced TCRB transcripts were expressed ones. Deep immunoSEQ sequencing was applied to naive, central memory and regulatory T cell samples, giving an average of around 3.8 million total reads per sample. After sorted cells were lysed in RLT buffer, RNA was extracted with DNase-treated RNeasy Micro or Mini kits, with the choice depending on cell number. To prevent cross-contamination, every cell subset was processed on its own, while patient and healthy donor samples were processed together. TCRB sequences were amplified from cDNA with the immunoSEQ multiplex PCR, producing 87-bp fragments spanning the CDR3 region. Sequencing of the amplicons was done on the Illumina HiSeq platform. The authors' pipeline ran thus. Synthetic template baselines were used to correct PCR bias computationally, reads within Hamming distance 2 were collapsed, and singletons that could not be merged were discarded. Reads were aligned against IMGT to assign V, D and J genes, CDR3 length and insertions or deletions at six rearrangement sites. Within each subset, clonotype counts were normalized to sorted cell number, and only after that were true diversity and Gini coefficients computed with the tcR R package. Repertoire sharing was quantified using the overlap coefficient calculated on TCRB nucleotide sequences. Imported from immuneACCESS, the table was reduced by TCRdb to in-frame sequences with V and J called. These copies leave out some clones; in studies compared against another copy, an unresolved V gene accounts for under half, and the cause of the remainder is not known. The V and J calls and clone size come from that table; D and trimming were worked out from the DNA. The sample includes about 140,000 clones, with about 13% observed a single time. Under 1.5% of the sample is held by the ten biggest clonotypes.

This clone was detected a few times. Its antigen remains unidentified. No base quality values were provided; no much bigger clone lies one nucleotide off. In the germline V gene, CDR1 corresponds to SQVTM and CDR2 to ANQGSEA. From its cysteine to its phenylalanine, the CDR3 spans 13 amino acids. Only the CDR3 DNA stays, 39 bases, in frame from base 1. Ends trimmed: V by 2 bases, J by 1 base; bases unmatched to a gene: 0. The chain is encoded by TRBV29-1 joined to TRBJ2-5; TRBD1 matches 8 bases in the middle. The TCR sequence derives from a man aged 18 to 30 with type 1 diabetes. Sequencing was done on a sample of central memory CD4+ T cells from blood. The nucleotide sequence is TGCAGCGTTGAAACAGGGGGCCAAGAGACCCAGTACTTC. This gives the protein CSVETGGQETQYF.